Reported below is one T cell receptor beta chain. This entry belongs to a study of blood T cell repertoires in COVID-19. On the study more broadly: The analysed material was cDNA or gDNA that came from T cells, B-cell-depleted T cells, or PBMCs.

Donors in Cohort 3 counted as recovered after two negative PCRs, clearance, or symptom resolution. Data came from immunoSEQ multiplex PCR; TCRdb stores just in-frame clones and leaves some out. The data show about 480,000 clones, with 85% to 90% seen just once and about 1.7% held by the top ten. The CDR3 runs to 14 residues. J lost 3 bases, V lost 7 bases, and 9 bases had no gene match. Per the germline V gene, CDR1 is MNHEY and CDR2 is SVGAGI. The V call is TRBV6-5, the J call TRBJ2-7; 7 nucleotides agree with TRBD2. Sequenced input: PBMCs or T cells enriched from blood (not recorded which). The TCR was taken from a woman between 35 and 50 years old who had recovered from COVID-19. CDR3 sequence reads: CASTQGASGYEQYF. In DNA form, the CDR3 reads TGTGCCAGCACCCAAGGGGCTAGCGGCTACGAGCAGTACTTC.